This T cell receptor beta chain was captured in a study of brain T cells in children with intractable seizures. Time point denoted: blood from clinic visit 5 months post-surgery; TSC patient then seizure free. Germline lookup yields CDR1 MNHEY and CDR2 SMNVEV (reference sequence). The ends lost 6 bases at V and 4 bases at J; junction bases unmatched: 9. This CDR3 spans 16 amino acids. Method: immunoSEQ multiplex PCR; TCRdb's copy keeps in-frame clones and lacks some. Of about 340,000 clones listed, about 93% are singletons. The specimen comprised peripheral blood, sampled roughly 5 months after surgery. The genes are TRBV27 and TRBJ1-6; 7 nucleotides align to TRBD1. The receptor's source is a boy under two years old with tuberous sclerosis and intractable seizures. The CDR3 region has the DNA TGTGCCAGCAGCAAGGGACAGTTGTGGTATAATTCACCCCTCCACTTT. Translating it yields CASSKGQLWYNSPLHF.